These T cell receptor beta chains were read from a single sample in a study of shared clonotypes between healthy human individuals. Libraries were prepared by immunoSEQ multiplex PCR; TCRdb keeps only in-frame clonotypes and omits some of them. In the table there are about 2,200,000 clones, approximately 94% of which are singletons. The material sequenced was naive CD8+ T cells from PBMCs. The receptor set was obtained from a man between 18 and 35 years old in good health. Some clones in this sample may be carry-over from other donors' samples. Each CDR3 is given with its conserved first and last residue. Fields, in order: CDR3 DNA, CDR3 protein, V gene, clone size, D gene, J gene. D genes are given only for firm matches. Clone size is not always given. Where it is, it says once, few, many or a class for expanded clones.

cdr3_nt: TGTGCCAGCAGCGCATCTAGCGGATTCTACAATGAGCAGTTCTTC
cdr3_aa: CASSASSGFYNEQFF
v_call: TRBV11-3
clone_size: -
d_call: TRBD2
j_call: TRBJ2-1

cdr3_nt: TGTGCCAGCAGTTTTCCGGGAGCTAGAAACCTGCAGTTCTTC
cdr3_aa: CASSFPGARNLQFF
v_call: TRBV28
clone_size: -
d_call: -
j_call: TRBJ2-1

cdr3_nt: TGTGCCAGCTCACAACGGACTAGCGGGGGTTTAGCCAAAAACATTCAGTACTTC
cdr3_aa: CASSQRTSGGLAKNIQYF
v_call: TRBV18
clone_size: -
d_call: TRBD2
j_call: TRBJ2-4

cdr3_nt: TGTGCCAGCAGGGACAGGGGTTACCGCTACAATGAGCAGTTCTTC
cdr3_aa: CASRDRGYRYNEQFF
v_call: TRBV27
clone_size: -
d_call: TRBD1
j_call: TRBJ2-1

cdr3_nt: TGTGCCAGCAGCGTAAATATACTGAACACTGAAGCTTTCTTT
cdr3_aa: CASSVNILNTEAFF
v_call: TRBV6-5
clone_size: -
d_call: -
j_call: TRBJ1-1

cdr3_nt: TGCGCCAGCAGGGGGGTCAGGGACGGGACTGAAGCTTTCTTT
cdr3_aa: CASRGVRDGTEAFF
v_call: TRBV5-1
clone_size: -
d_call: -
j_call: TRBJ1-1

cdr3_nt: TGTGCCAGTAGTAAGGACAGGGTCACTGAAGCTTTCTTT
cdr3_aa: CASSKDRVTEAFF
v_call: TRBV19
clone_size: -
d_call: TRBD1
j_call: TRBJ1-1

cdr3_nt: TGTGCCTGGAGTAAACGGACGGCCAAAGCCTACGCCTACGAGCAGTACTTC
cdr3_aa: CAWSKRTAKAYAYEQYF
v_call: TRBV30
clone_size: -
d_call: -
j_call: TRBJ2-7

cdr3_nt: TGTGCCAGCAGCGTAGGGACTAGCGGATGGAACGAGCAGTACTTC
cdr3_aa: CASSVGTSGWNEQYF
v_call: TRBV9
clone_size: -
d_call: TRBD2
j_call: TRBJ2-7

cdr3_nt: TGTGCCAGCAGTGAATCGAGACACTCGAACACTGAAGCTTTCTTT
cdr3_aa: CASSESRHSNTEAFF
v_call: TRBV6-1
clone_size: -
d_call: -
j_call: TRBJ1-1

cdr3_nt: TGTGCCAGCAGTTACGAGGGTGATGGCTACACCTTC
cdr3_aa: CASSYEGDGYTF
v_call: TRBV6-5
clone_size: -
d_call: -
j_call: TRBJ1-2

cdr3_nt: TGTGCCAGTAGTTACCCTGGACAGGGAACCTACGAGCAGTACTTC
cdr3_aa: CASSYPGQGTYEQYF
v_call: TRBV19
clone_size: -
d_call: TRBD1
j_call: TRBJ2-7

cdr3_nt: TGTGCCAGCAGCTTCATAGCGGACTACAATGAGCAGTTCTTC
cdr3_aa: CASSFIADYNEQFF
v_call: TRBV7-6
clone_size: -
d_call: -
j_call: TRBJ2-1

cdr3_nt: TGTGCCAGCAGTTTATTTAAGGGGGCCACAGATACGCAGTATTTT
cdr3_aa: CASSLFKGATDTQYF
v_call: TRBV27
clone_size: -
d_call: TRBD1
j_call: TRBJ2-3

cdr3_nt: TGCGCCAGCAGCCTTCCCGGATGGACTAGCGGACTCAATGAGCAGTTCTTC
cdr3_aa: CASSLPGWTSGLNEQFF
v_call: TRBV4-1
clone_size: -
d_call: TRBD2
j_call: TRBJ2-1

cdr3_nt: TGTGCCAGAAGTTCGGCCGATCTTGAAACCGGGTCCTACGAGCAGTACTTC
cdr3_aa: CARSSADLETGSYEQYF
v_call: TRBV5-3
clone_size: -
d_call: -
j_call: TRBJ2-7

cdr3_nt: TGTGCCAGCAGGGACCGGGAGGGGGTAGAGAACACTGAAGCTTTCTTT
cdr3_aa: CASRDREGVENTEAFF
v_call: TRBV7-2
clone_size: -
d_call: -
j_call: TRBJ1-1

cdr3_nt: TGTGCCAGCAGTGACGCCCCCCGGGACAGGGAACCCTACGAGCAGTACTTC
cdr3_aa: CASSDAPRDREPYEQYF
v_call: TRBV6-4
clone_size: -
d_call: TRBD1
j_call: TRBJ2-7

cdr3_nt: TGTGCCAGCAGCCAAGATCCCCCTCTAGCGTACCTATCCTACGAGCAGTACTTC
cdr3_aa: CASSQDPPLAYLSYEQYF
v_call: TRBV4-2
clone_size: once
d_call: -
j_call: TRBJ2-7

cdr3_nt: TGTGCCAGCAGCGTAGATCCCAAAGCGGGAGGATTGGGGGGCAATGAGCAGTTCTTC
cdr3_aa: CASSVDPKAGGLGGNEQFF
v_call: TRBV9
clone_size: -
d_call: TRBD2
j_call: TRBJ2-1

cdr3_nt: TGTGCCAGCAGTTACGGTCCAGACATCCAAGAGACCCAGTACTTC
cdr3_aa: CASSYGPDIQETQYF
v_call: TRBV6-6
clone_size: -
d_call: -
j_call: TRBJ2-5